The clone carrying this T cell receptor beta chain was detected a few times. The sample comes from a study of blood T cell repertoires in COVID-19. V lost 0 bases and J 3 bases, leaving 13 bases between the germline ends. The CDR3 covers 16 residues. Germline V lookup: CDR1 SGDLS, CDR2 YYNGEE. The protocol was immunoSEQ multiplex PCR, while the TCRdb copy is restricted to in-frame clones and leaves out a portion. The profile shows 150,000 to 200,000 clones, around nine tenths of them singletons. Sequences were obtained from peripheral blood. The TCR was taken from a man aged 18 to 29 with active or convalescent COVID-19. The rearrangement uses TRBV9 and TRBJ2-1; weak D call: TRBD2 (6 bases). CDR3 DNA sequence: TGTGCCAGCAGCGTAGGGGGGGTCCCCGGCTACAATGAGCAGTTCTTC. It encodes CASSVGGVPGYNEQFF.